This T cell receptor (beta chain) was found in a study of T cell responses to AZD1222 COVID-19 vaccine. Sequencing was performed with immunoSEQ multiplex PCR; in TCRdb, only in-frame clones are kept and a portion is missing. The sample shows roughly 180,000 clones, about nine tenths of them seen only once. The length of the CDR3 is 11 residues. The J segment lost 10 bases and the V segment lost 5 bases, leaving 3 bases of the junction unmatched. Germline lookup yields CDR1 MNHEY and CDR2 SVGAGI. Sequencing was performed on peripheral blood, taken 28 days after the second AZD1222 dose. The receptor comes from an adult who received the AZD1222 COVID-19 vaccine. The V and J genes are TRBV6-5 and TRBJ2-7, with 9 positions matching TRBD2. CDR3 protein: CASSNSGSQYF. DNA of the CDR3: TGTGCCAGCAGTAATAGCGGGAGCCAGTACTTC.